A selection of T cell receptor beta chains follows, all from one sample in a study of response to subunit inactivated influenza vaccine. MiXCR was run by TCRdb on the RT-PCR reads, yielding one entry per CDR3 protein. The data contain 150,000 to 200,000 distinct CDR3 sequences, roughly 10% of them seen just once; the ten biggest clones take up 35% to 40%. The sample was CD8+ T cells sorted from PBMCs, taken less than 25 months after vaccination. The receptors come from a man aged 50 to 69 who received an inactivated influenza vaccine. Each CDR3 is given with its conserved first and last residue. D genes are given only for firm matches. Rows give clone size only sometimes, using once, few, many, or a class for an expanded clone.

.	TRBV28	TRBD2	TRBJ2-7	TGTGCCAGTAGGGGGTGGCTAGCGGGAGGCGGCTACGAGCAGTACTTC	CASRGWLAGGGYEQYF
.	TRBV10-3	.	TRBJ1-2	TGTGCCATCAGTGAGGGGAACCTCTACACCTTC	CAISEGNLYTF
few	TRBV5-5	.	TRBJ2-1	TGTGCCAGCAGCTTGGTACCGGTTGAGCAGTTCTTC	CASSLVPVEQFF
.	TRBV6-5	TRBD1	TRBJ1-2	TGTGCCAGCAGTTACGGAAAAACAGGGACAGGGGGCTACACCTTC	CASSYGKTGTGGYTF
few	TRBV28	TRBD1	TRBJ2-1	TGTGCCAGCAGTTTGGCAGGGGGCGTCACCTACAATGAGCAGTTCTTC	CASSLAGGVTYNEQFF
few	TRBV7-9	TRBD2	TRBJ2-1	TGTGCCAGCAAAATGGGCGGGGGTTACAATGAGCAGTTCTTC	CASKMGGGYNEQFF
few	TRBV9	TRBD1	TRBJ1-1	TGTGCCAGCAGCCCCCGGGACAGGCCGAACACTGAAGCTTTCTTT	CASSPRDRPNTEAFF
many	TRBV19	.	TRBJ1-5	TGTGCCAGTAGTCCGCTAGCTGGTCAGCCCCAGCATTTT	CASSPLAGQPQHF
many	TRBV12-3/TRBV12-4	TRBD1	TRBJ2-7	TGTGCCAGCAGTTTGGGACAGGGCGTCTACGAGCAGTACTTC	CASSLGQGVYEQYF
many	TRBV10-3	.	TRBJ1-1	TGTGCCATCAGTGAGTCTGTGGCATTTGGTGCTTTCTTT	CAISESVAFGAFF
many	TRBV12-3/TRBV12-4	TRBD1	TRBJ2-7	TGTGCCAGCAGTTTAGGCCGACGAATGTTTGGGACAGGGCCACCAAGGAGCTCCTACGAGCAGTACTTC	CASSLGRRMFGTGPPRSSYEQYF
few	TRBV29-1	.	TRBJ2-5	TGCAGCGCGGAAAAAGAGACCCAGTACTTC	CSAEKETQYF
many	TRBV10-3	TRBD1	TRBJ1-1	TGTGCCATCAGGAGGACAGGGGTGAACACTGAAGCTTTCTTT	CAIRRTGVNTEAFF
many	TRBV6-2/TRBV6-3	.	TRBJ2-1	TGTGCCAGCAGTTACCCCCCCAATGAGCAGTTCTTC	CASSYPPNEQFF
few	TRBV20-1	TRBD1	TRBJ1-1	TGCAGTGCTAGAGATTTCGGGACAGGGGGCAAGAACACTGAAGCTTTCTTT	CSARDFGTGGKNTEAFF
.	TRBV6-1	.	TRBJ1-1	TGTGCCAGCAGTGAAATGGCAGAGACGTTCATGAACACTGAAGCTTTCTTT	CASSEMAETFMNTEAFF
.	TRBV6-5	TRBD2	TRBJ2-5	TGTGCCAGCAGTTCCCCGGGACTAGCGACTCAAGAGACCCAGTACTTC	CASSSPGLATQETQYF
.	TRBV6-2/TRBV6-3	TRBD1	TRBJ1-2	TGTGCCAGCAGAACCGGGACAGACTTTTATGGCTACACCTTC	CASRTGTDFYGYTF
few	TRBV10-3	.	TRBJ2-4	TGTGCCATCAGTGAGGGGGCAGGACCGTTGAGCATTCAGTACTTC	CAISEGAGPLSIQYF
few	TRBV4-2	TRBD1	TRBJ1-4	TGTGCCAGCAGCCAGGAGTCCGGGACAGGGAATGAAAAACTGTTTTTT	CASSQESGTGNEKLFF
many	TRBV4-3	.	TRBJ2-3	TGCGCCAGCAGCCACGATTTTGGGGGAGATACGCAGTATTTT	CASSHDFGGDTQYF
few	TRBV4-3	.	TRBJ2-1	TGCGCCAGCAGCCAGGATCCCTCCTCCACGGGCAGCGACAATGAGCAGTTCTTC	CASSQDPSSTGSDNEQFF
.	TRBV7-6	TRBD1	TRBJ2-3	TGTGCCAGCAGCCCTCTGACAGGGCGGACAGATACGCAGTATTTT	CASSPLTGRTDTQYF
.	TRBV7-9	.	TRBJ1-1	TGTGCCAGCAACTCCCCCCGGAACACTGAAGCTTTCTTT	CASNSPRNTEAFF
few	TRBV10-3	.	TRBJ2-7	TGTGCCATCAGTGATTTATCATCCCGGGGACCGAGCCCGTTGGGGCAGTACTTC	CAISDLSSRGPSPLGQYF
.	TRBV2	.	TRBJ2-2	TGTGCCAGCAGTGAAAGGTCTAGCCGTTACACCGGGGAGCTGTTTTTT	CASSERSSRYTGELFF
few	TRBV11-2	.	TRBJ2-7	TGTGCCAGCAGCTTAGGACAGCTAGTTTACGAGCAGTACTTC	CASSLGQLVYEQYF
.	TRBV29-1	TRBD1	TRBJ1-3	TGCAGCGTTATGACAGGGTCTGGAAACACCATATATTTT	CSVMTGSGNTIYF